Following are 20 T cell receptor beta chains from one sample sequenced in a study of patients and donors after allogeneic stem cell transplantation. One entry per CDR3 protein, called by TCRdb with MiXCR from the RT-PCR reads. The repertoire holds 900,000 to 1,000,000 distinct CDR3 sequences, approximately 19% seen once, with approximately 5.9% in the top ten. Sequenced material: blood, either unsorted or a sorted T cell fraction (not recorded which). All receptors derive from a human donor who was either an allogeneic HSCT recipient or a stem cell or donor lymphocyte infusion donor (not recorded which). It is not recorded whose cells these are; they may come from a transplant donor.

This sequence joins TRBV10-3 and TRBJ1-1, with 9 bases that match TRBD1. This CDR3 is built from 14 residues. With 5 bases clipped from V and 7 bases from J, the junction kept 8 bases outside the gene matches. Germline-derived CDR1 and CDR2 are ENHRY and SYGVKD. The CDR3 DNA reads TGTGCCATCAGTTCCGGGACAGGGATAGTTGAAGCTTTCTTT. It codes for CAISSGTGIVEAFF.

This clonotype was seen more than once but under ten times. V usage is TRBV12-3 or TRBV12-4 and J usage is TRBJ2-2; 8 bases are a match to TRBD1. The V gene end was trimmed by 4 bases and the J gene end by 4 bases; junction bases not matched to a gene: 2. CDR3 length: 14 amino acids. In DNA, the CDR3 is TGTGCCAGCAGTTGGACAGGGCTCACCGGGGAGCTGTTTTTT. Translation gives CASSWTGLTGELFF.

This chain links TRBV11-1 with TRBJ2-2; 13 bases are a match to TRBD2. CDR1 and CDR2 from the germline V gene are SGHAT and FQDESV (reference sequence). V was pared by 5 bases and J by 4 bases, with 4 bases of the junction left unmatched. CDR3 length: 16 amino acids. DNA for the CDR3: TGTGCCAGCAGCCTCAGGACTAGCGGGAGCACCGGGGAGCTGTTTTTT. As protein: CASSLRTSGSTGELFF. Based on the CDR3 plus reference TRBV11-1 and TRBJ2-2, the full variable domain is EAEVAQSPRYKITEKSQAVAFWCDPISGHATLYWYRQILGQGPELLVQFQDESVVDDSQLPKDRFSAERLKGVDSTLKIQPAELGDSAMYLCASSLRTSGSTGELFFGEGSRLTVL.

This clonotype was picked up a small number of times. V and J are TRBV12-3 or TRBV12-4 and TRBJ2-5; TRBD2 is a possible D gene (6 bases). Trimming left V 3 bases short and J 5 bases short, with 16 bases between. CDR3 size: 15 residues. The DNA of the CDR3 is TGTGCCAGCAGTTTGGATCGGGGGAATTGGGAGACCCAGTACTTC. Translated: CASSLDRGNWETQYF.

The chain uses TRBV6-2 or TRBV6-3 and TRBJ2-5; D unresolved. Trimming took 4 bases from V and 6 from J, leaving 6 bases between them. Germline V lookup: CDR1 MNHEY, CDR2 SVGEGT. The length of the CDR3 is 11 residues. The CDR3 DNA follows: TGTGCCAGCAGTTCCGAAAAGACCCAGTACTTC. Translation: CASSSEKTQYF.

This clonotype was seen a handful of times. This rearrangement joins TRBV6-2 or TRBV6-3 to TRBJ1-1; no reliable D call. V dropped 0 bases and J dropped 3 bases, with 8 bases sitting between them. In germline, CDR1 is MNHEY, CDR2 SVGEGT. This CDR3 comprises 14 residues. The DNA for the CDR3 is TGTGCCAGCAGTTACTCCCGGGTGTACACTGAAGCTTTCTTT. As protein: CASSYSRVYTEAFF.

The chain links TRBV5-1 to TRBJ2-1; TRBD1 agrees at 9 bases. Germline lookup yields CDR1 SGHRS and CDR2 YFSETQ. This CDR3 spans 16 amino acids. V lost 0 bases and J lost 7; bases outside the gene matches: 8. The CDR3 region has the DNA TGCGCCAGCAGCTTGGGGGGGACAGGGCTTGGGAATGAGCAGTTCTTC. Translating gives CASSLGGTGLGNEQFF.

The chain is built from TRBV6-2 or TRBV6-3 and TRBJ1-1; no reliable D call. In germline, CDR1 is MNHEY, CDR2 SVGEGT. V was trimmed by 7 bases and J by 9 bases, leaving 12 bases between them. There are 11 residues in the CDR3. CDR3 sequence (DNA): TGTGCCAGCACCTACGGGAGCCAAGCTTTCTTT. Encoded protein: CASTYGSQAFF.

The genes are TRBV6-5 and TRBJ2-7; TRBD1 agrees at 11 bases. The V gene's germline CDR1 is MNHEY and CDR2 SVGAGI. This CDR3 spans 15 amino acids. The V gene end was trimmed by 2 bases and the J gene end by 3 bases; junction bases not matched to a gene: 3. CDR3 sequence (DNA): TGTGCCAGCAGTTACCCGGGACAGGGGGACTACGAGCAGTACTTC. Residues: CASSYPGQGDYEQYF.

The table lists this clonotype with a few counts. The V call is TRBV6-1, the J call TRBJ2-4; 8 positions agree with TRBD1. The V segment lost 5 bases and the J segment 3 bases; nucleotides outside the gene matches: 3. Germline CDR1 reads MNHNS; CDR2 reads SASEGT. The CDR3 is made up of 14 amino acids. Written as DNA, the CDR3 is TGTGCCAGCAGTCGACAGGGGTTCAAAAACATTCAGTACTTC. Its protein product is CASSRQGFKNIQYF.

The chain is built from TRBV20-1 and TRBJ2-3, with 7 positions matching TRBD2. Trimming took 0 bases from V and 4 from J; bases not matched to a gene: 10. Germline V lookup: CDR1 DFQATT, CDR2 SNEGSKA (reference sequence). The CDR3 spans 16 residues. CDR3 DNA sequence: TGCAGTGCTAGAGATTTGACGGCGGGAGACTCAGATACGCAGTATTTT. Residues: CSARDLTAGDSDTQYF.

The J gene is TRBJ2-7, the V gene TRBV29-1; D is undetermined. Germline lookup yields CDR1 SQVTM and CDR2 ANQGSEA. This CDR3 has 10 amino acids. V lost 2 bases and J 6 bases, leaving 5 bases between the germline ends. The CDR3 protein is CSVETVEQYF. For the CDR3, the DNA is TGCAGCGTTGAAACGGTCGAGCAGTACTTC.

This sequence joins TRBV7-2 and TRBJ1-5; TRBD1 is a possible D gene (6 bases). CDR3 length: 14 amino acids. Germline values: CDR1 SGHTA, CDR2 FQGNSA. V shed 1 base and J shed 6 bases, with 10 bases lying between them. CDR3 in amino acids: CASSLEGGVQPQHF. The CDR3 nucleotides are TGTGCCAGCAGCTTAGAGGGGGGGGTTCAGCCCCAGCATTTT.

This clonotype showed up many times. This sequence joins TRBV20-1 and TRBJ2-7, with TRBD1 matching over 7 bases. Germline CDR1 is DFQATT and CDR2 is SNEGSKA (reference sequence). V gave up 6 bases and J gave up 3 bases; unmatched junction bases: 2. This CDR3 has 11 residues. CDR3 coding DNA: TGCAGTGCCCGACAGGGCTACGAGCAGTACTTC. It encodes CSARQGYEQYF.

This rearrangement joins TRBV20-1 to TRBJ2-5; D is perhaps TRBD1 (6 bases). V was pared by 6 bases and J by 2 bases, with 13 bases between. The CDR3 spans 13 residues. Looked up from germline, CDR1 is DFQATT and CDR2 is SNEGSKA (reference sequence). This CDR3 is CSAKRQAQETQYF. The CDR3 nucleotides are TGCAGTGCCAAGAGACAGGCTCAAGAGACCCAGTACTTC.

This clonotype was counted ten times or more. One junction end does not reproduce the germline sequence, and a read error may be involved. The chain has TRBV5-1 and TRBJ1-5, with TRBD1 identical over 12 bases. This CDR3 spans 15 amino acids. Germline-derived CDR1 and CDR2 are SGHRS and YFSETQ. The CDR3 DNA is TGTGCCAGCAGTCCGGGACAGGGGGCCAATCAGCCCCAGCATTTT. It codes for CASSPGQGANQPQHF.

This clonotype has only a few counts. V and J are TRBV2 and TRBJ1-2, with a weak D call TRBD1 (6 bases). The CDR3 totals 14 residues. V lost 4 bases and J 7 bases, leaving 16 bases between the germline ends. The germline gives CDR1 SNHLY, CDR2 FYNNEI. The CDR3 DNA is TGTGCCAGCAGTGCCGGGACAACTGGTAGTGGCTACACCTTC. Its protein is CASSAGTTGSGYTF.

Notes on this clonotype: This is likely a read error, given that the CDR3 carries no conserved phenylalanine or tryptophan at its end. The chain employs TRBV12-3 or TRBV12-4 and TRBJ1-4, with 10 positions matching TRBD1. V lost 6 bases and J lost 7; bases outside the gene matches: 5. The CDR3 loop spans 14 amino acids. The DNA of the CDR3 is TGTGCCAGCAGACCGGGACAGGGGATTGAAAAACTGTTTCTT. This sequence encodes CASRPGQGIEKLFL.

This clonotype showed up just a few times. V is TRBV12-3 or TRBV12-4 and J is TRBJ2-3; maybe TRBD1 (6 bases). Trimming cost V 2 bases and J 11 bases, with 17 bases left between them. The CDR3 totals 14 residues. The CDR3 reads CASSLLLVGHWQYF. CDR3 DNA: TGTGCCAGCAGTTTATTATTGGTGGGACACTGGCAGTATTTT.

V usage is TRBV5-6 and J usage is TRBJ2-1, with D tentatively TRBD2 (6 bases). CDR3 size: 15 residues. V lost 4 bases and J 2 bases, leaving 13 bases between the germline ends. Germline-derived CDR1 and CDR2 are SGHDT and YYEEEE. CDR3 loop: CASSGRGGTYNEQFF. Written as DNA, the CDR3 is TGTGCCAGCAGCGGGCGCGGAGGGACCTACAATGAGCAGTTCTTC.